These 22 T cell receptor beta chains originate from one sample sequenced in a study of regulatory T cells in long-lasting Graves disease. Sequencing libraries for TCR beta were prepared with iRepertoire HTBI primers and Arm-PCR of CDR3 regions. TCRdb itself ran the multiplex PCR reads through MiXCR, one entry per CDR3 protein. The sample has about 660,000 distinct CDR3 sequences, around 32% seen once. The time point was: persistent/refractory GD, antithyroid drugs over 5 years with positive TRAb. RNA isolated from PBMCs was used to make the TCR library. The specimen was peripheral blood mononuclear cells (PBMCs), collected when the disease was refractory, from a patient treated with antithyroid drugs. Receptors originate from a female donor with Graves disease.

V gene TRBV19 combines with J gene TRBJ1-2, with TRBD1 as a possible D gene (5 bases). The CDR3 covers 14 residues. V was cut by 3 bases and J by 7 bases, with 15 bases left in between. In germline, CDR1 is LNHDA, CDR2 SQIVND (reference sequence). The CDR3 here is CASSIVAGVGGYTF. CDR3 bases: TGTGCCAGTAGTATCGTCGCGGGGGTCGGTGGCTACACCTTC.

This clonotype was found a few times. J is TRBJ1-2 and V is TRBV20-1, with a tentative D call TRBD1 (6 bases). Trimming shortened V by 0 bases and J by 6 bases, and 17 bases separated the two germline ends. Germline V gene sequence: CDR1 DFQATT, CDR2 SNEGSKA (reference sequence). The length of the CDR3 is 15 residues. The DNA of the CDR3 is TGCAGTGCTAGAGACCCCATCAGGGGATTAAATGGCTACACCTTC. It is translated as CSARDPIRGLNGYTF.

There are many counts of this clonotype. V and J are TRBV2 and TRBJ1-2, with a weak D call TRBD1 (5 bases). The germline CDR1 and CDR2 sequences are SNHLY and FYNNEI. Trimming shortened V by 6 bases and J by 8 bases, and 19 bases separated the two germline ends. CDR3 length: 14 residues. DNA for the CDR3: TGTGCCAGCAGCCTGGAGGGGTCCCAAGGGGGCTACACCTTC. This codes for CASSLEGSQGGYTF.

The chain joins TRBV13 to TRBJ1-5; 7 positions agree with TRBD1. The ends lost 4 bases at V and 5 bases at J; junction bases unmatched: 11. The CDR3 has 16 residues. Germline values: CDR1 PRHDT, CDR2 FYEKMQ (reference sequence). The CDR3 nucleotides are TGTGCCAGCAGCTACAACAGGGGAGCCACCGATCAGCCCCAGCATTTT. Protein sequence: CASSYNRGATDQPQHF.

This chain uses TRBV11-2 with TRBJ1-3; D perhaps matches TRBD1 (6 bases). V gave up 2 bases and J gave up 2 bases, with 10 bases separating them. In germline, CDR1 is SGHAT, CDR2 FQNNGV. This CDR3 has 15 residues. The CDR3: CASSLFGGTGNTIYF. The CDR3 nucleotides are TGTGCCAGCAGCTTATTTGGGGGCACTGGAAACACCATATATTTT.

Ten or more counts support this clonotype. The J gene is TRBJ1-1, the V gene TRBV28, with D unclear. Germline V CDR1 and CDR2: MDHEN, SYDVKM. The CDR3 is made up of 12 amino acids. Trimming cost V 6 bases and J 3 bases, with 8 bases left between them. DNA of the CDR3: TGTGCCAGCAGCTCTGTGGACACTGAAGCTTTCTTT. This codes for CASSSVDTEAFF.

The J gene is TRBJ1-1, the V gene TRBV19, with D possibly matching TRBD1 (5 bases). The CDR3 totals 13 residues. The V and J ends lost 6 bases and 3 bases respectively, with 11 bases between them. CDR1 is LNHDA, CDR2 SQIVND, per germline (reference sequence). DNA of the CDR3: TGTGCCAGTAGCCGCGGGACCTACACTGAAGCTTTCTTT. Residues: CASSRGTYTEAFF.

The V and J genes are TRBV6-1 and TRBJ1-1; D remains ambiguous. The CDR3 loop spans 13 amino acids. Trimming shortened V by 10 bases and J by 5 bases, and 17 bases separated the two germline ends. Per the germline V gene, CDR1 is MNHNS and CDR2 is SASEGT. The CDR3 coding sequence is TGTGCCACCGTAGACGGGCGGAGGACTGAAGCTTTCTTT. It specifies CATVDGRRTEAFF.

This chain uses TRBV6-1 with TRBJ1-2, with a possible D match to TRBD1 (5 bases). Trimming took 0 bases from V and 4 from J, leaving 12 bases between them. The CDR3 runs 15 residues. Germline CDR1 is MNHNS and CDR2 is SASEGT. In DNA form, the CDR3 reads TGTGCCAGCAGTGAAGCGTCGGGGCCGGTCTATGGCTACACCTTC. This sequence encodes CASSEASGPVYGYTF.

The chain employs TRBV29-1 and TRBJ1-2, with a weak D call TRBD1 (5 bases). This CDR3 comprises 12 residues. Between the trimmed V and J ends, which lost 4 bases and 4 bases, there was a span of 10 bases. Germline V gives CDR1 SQVTM, CDR2 ANQGSEA. The CDR3 DNA follows: TGCAGCGTTGTTGGGGCGGCCTATGGCTACACCTTC. The encoded protein is CSVVGAAYGYTF.

The chain combines TRBV9 with TRBJ2-2; D ambiguous. Germline V lookup: CDR1 SGDLS, CDR2 YYNGEE. The CDR3 consists of 14 residues. V dropped 2 bases and J dropped 4 bases, with 9 bases sitting between them. The CDR3 region has the DNA TGTGCCAGCAGCGTCGACGGAGTCACCGGGGAGCTGTTTTTT. Its translation is CASSVDGVTGELFF.

This clonotype was recorded a few times. J is TRBJ1-5 and V is TRBV6-5; tentatively, D is TRBD1 (5 bases). The CDR3 is made up of 13 amino acids. Looked up from germline, CDR1 is MNHEY and CDR2 is SVGAGI. The V end lost 2 bases, the J end lost 5 bases, and 7 bases lay between the germline ends. This chain's CDR3 is CASSYRGDQPQHF. The DNA of the CDR3 is TGTGCCAGCAGTTACAGGGGAGATCAGCCCCAGCATTTT.

The sample holds many counts of this clonotype. V and J are TRBV28 and TRBJ1-1; D gene ambiguous. This CDR3 spans 14 amino acids. Trimming took off 8 bases at V and 0 bases at J, with 13 bases between the two ends. Germline V gene lookup returns CDR1 MDHEN and CDR2 SYDVKM. CDR3 sequence: CASRNPGMNTEAFF. CDR3 sequence (DNA): TGTGCCAGCCGAAATCCGGGAATGAACACTGAAGCTTTCTTT.

This clonotype was observed many times. The chain combines TRBV7-6 with TRBJ1-2; 9 nucleotides align to TRBD1. From germline, CDR1 is SGHVS and CDR2 FNYEAQ. This CDR3 contains 17 residues. Trimming took 1 base from V and 2 from J; bases not matched to a gene: 8. In nucleotides, the CDR3 is TGTGCCAGCAGCTTAGATCCGGGACAGGGTAGCAACTATGGCTACACCTTC. It codes for CASSLDPGQGSNYGYTF.

This clonotype has a count of ten or more. The V and J genes are TRBV20-1 and TRBJ2-5; tentative D call: TRBD1 (5 bases). Per germline, CDR1 DFQATT and CDR2 SNEGSKA (reference sequence). CDR3 length: 14 residues. Trimming stripped 1 base from V and 2 bases from J, with 11 bases between. The CDR3 DNA reads as TGCAGTGCTAGAGGCGGCGGACAACAAGAGACCCAGTACTTC. Translation: CSARGGGQQETQYF.

This clonotype has at least ten counts. This chain uses TRBV11-1 with TRBJ2-5, with TRBD2 matching 8 bases. This CDR3 is built from 15 residues. CDR1 SGHAT and CDR2 FQDESV come from the germline V gene (reference sequence). Unmatched junction bases numbered 7, after V lost 2 bases and J lost 5 bases. The CDR3 reads CASSLLGLATETQYF. The CDR3 DNA reads as TGTGCCAGCAGCTTACTCGGACTAGCCACCGAGACCCAGTACTTC.

This clonotype showed up many times. The CDR3 protein is CASSPLTSGNTGELFF. DNA of the CDR3: TGTGCCAGCAGCCCTCTTACTAGCGGGAACACCGGGGAGCTGTTTTTT. The J gene is TRBJ2-2, the V gene TRBV11-2; 8 nucleotides align to TRBD2. With 5 bases clipped from V and 1 base from J, the junction kept 6 bases outside the gene matches. Germline-derived CDR1 and CDR2 are SGHAT and FQNNGV. The CDR3 loop spans 16 amino acids.

There are a few counts of this clonotype. The rearrangement uses TRBV12-3 or TRBV12-4 and TRBJ2-7; 7 bases are a match to TRBD1. The CDR3 extends over 14 amino acids. Germline trimming cut 8 bases from V and 6 bases from J; bases unmatched to any gene: 13. The CDR3 reads CASGEDRTSGEQYF. In DNA, the CDR3 is TGTGCCAGCGGTGAGGACAGGACCTCAGGCGAGCAGTACTTC.

This clonotype was counted ten times or more. Relative to the germline gene, one junction end is altered; a read error may explain this. The chain uses TRBV11-3 and TRBJ2-5; TRBD1 is a possible D gene (5 bases). Germline-derived CDR1 and CDR2 are SGHNT and YENEEA. The CDR3 spans 12 residues. The CDR3 DNA is TGTGCCAGCAGCATCAACGACAAGGGGCTAAACTTC. It codes for CASSINDKGLNF.

In this sample, this clonotype turned up a few times. V gene TRBV29-1 combines with J gene TRBJ2-5; TRBD1 agrees at 8 bases. V shed 6 bases and J 3 bases; nucleotides not matched to a gene: 12. Germline CDR1 SQVTM, CDR2 ANQGSEA. The CDR3 is made up of 15 amino acids. The CDR3 nucleotides read TGCAGCGTGGAGCCCCTAGACAGGGGAAAAGAGACCCAGTACTTC. Translation gives CSVEPLDRGKETQYF.

This chain uses TRBV6-1 with TRBJ1-1, with a possible D match to TRBD1 (6 bases). CDR3 size: 12 residues. Per germline, CDR1 MNHNS and CDR2 SASEGT. V was trimmed by 9 bases and J by 5 bases, leaving 13 bases between them. CDR3 DNA sequence: TGTGCCAGTACGGGGGCTATGACTGAAGCTTTCTTT. As protein: CASTGAMTEAFF.

This sequence joins TRBV7-3 and TRBJ2-6; D uncertain. V lost 5 bases and J lost 2, with 10 bases in between. Germline CDR1 and CDR2: SGHTA and FQGTGA. The CDR3 covers 15 residues. CDR3 residues: CASSPNLPGANVLTF. CDR3 nucleotides: TGTGCCAGCAGCCCCAACCTCCCTGGGGCCAACGTCCTGACTTTC.